Listed below are T cell receptor beta chains from one sample, sequenced in a study of patients and donors after allogeneic stem cell transplantation. A single record per CDR3 protein comes from TCRdb applying MiXCR to the RT-PCR reads. The sample lists about a million distinct CDR3 sequences; over 15% were seen once. Specimen: blood, either unsorted or a sorted T cell fraction (not recorded which). The receptor set was obtained from a human donor who was either an allogeneic HSCT recipient or a stem cell or donor lymphocyte infusion donor (not recorded which). It is not recorded whose cells these are; they may come from a transplant donor. Both conserved end residues are part of each CDR3. The order of the fields is V gene, J gene, D gene, clone size, CDR3 DNA, CDR3 protein. D genes are given only for firm matches. The listing skips clone size in some rows; elsewhere it reads once, few, many or a size class.

V: TRBV7-3; J: TRBJ2-3; D: .; size: few; DNA: TGTGCCAGCAGCTTTGGCAGGGTGCAAGATACGCAGTATTTT; CDR3: CASSFGRVQDTQYF
V: TRBV6-2/TRBV6-3; J: TRBJ2-1; D: .; size: .; DNA: TGTGCCAGCAGTAACAGGGCACCCTACAATGAGCAGTTCTTC; CDR3: CASSNRAPYNEQFF
V: TRBV15; J: TRBJ2-7; D: TRBD2; size: .; DNA: TGTGCCACCGCCGTTTCGCGGGGGTCCTACGAGCAGTACTTC; CDR3: CATAVSRGSYEQYF
V: TRBV28; J: TRBJ1-2; D: TRBD1; size: few; DNA: TGTGCCAGCAGTTCCGGGACAGAGTATGGCTACACCTTC; CDR3: CASSSGTEYGYTF
V: TRBV2; J: TRBJ2-1; D: .; size: few; DNA: TGTGCCAGCAGTGGACCGGAAAGGCCGTTCTTC; CDR3: CASSGPERPFF
V: TRBV27; J: TRBJ1-6; D: .; size: few; DNA: TGTGCCAGCGCCTCGGACCGGTATAATTCACCCCTCCACTTT; CDR3: CASASDRYNSPLHF
V: TRBV2; J: TRBJ2-3; D: .; size: once; DNA: TGTGCCAGCAGTGATCTGGGGGGCCCTAGCACAGATACGCAGTATTTT; CDR3: CASSDLGGPSTDTQYF
V: TRBV7-2; J: TRBJ2-5; D: .; size: .; DNA: TGTGCCAGCAGCCCGCGGGTCACTATCGGGGAGACCCAGTACTTC; CDR3: CASSPRVTIGETQYF
V: TRBV10-3; J: TRBJ2-7; D: .; size: few; DNA: TGTGCCATCAGTGGACAGGGAGGTTCCTACGAGCAGTACTTC; CDR3: CAISGQGGSYEQYF
V: TRBV11-2; J: TRBJ1-1; D: .; size: .; DNA: TGTGCCAGCAGCCCACGAAACTCAAGGGGGGGAGGAGAAGCTTTCTTT; CDR3: CASSPRNSRGGGEAFF
V: TRBV27; J: TRBJ2-7; D: TRBD1; size: .; DNA: TGTGCCAGCAGTTTATCGGGATACCGGGACAGGGACTACGAGCAGTACTTC; CDR3: CASSLSGYRDRDYEQYF
V: TRBV21-1; J: TRBJ2-7; D: .; size: few; DNA: TGTGCCACCGCGGACAGGGACTGGGACGAGCAGTACTTC; CDR3: CATADRDWDEQYF
V: TRBV6-5; J: TRBJ2-2; D: .; size: many; DNA: TGTGCCAGCACCGGAGATCCCGGGGAGCTGTTTTTT; CDR3: CASTGDPGELFF
V: TRBV20-1; J: TRBJ2-1; D: .; size: many; DNA: TGCAGTGCTAGGCCCCTCCAGGACATCTCGGGTCTAGGGCAGTTCTTC; CDR3: CSARPLQDISGLGQFF
V: TRBV10-3; J: TRBJ2-3; D: .; size: .; DNA: TGTGCCATCAGTGGCCAGGGGACTTCTACAGATACGCAGTATTTT; CDR3: CAISGQGTSTDTQYF
V: TRBV9; J: TRBJ1-5; D: .; size: .; DNA: TGTGCCAGCAGCGTAGGGCCCCAGGTCCGCCAGCCCCAGCATTTT; CDR3: CASSVGPQVRQPQHF
V: TRBV6-6; J: TRBJ2-7; D: .; size: .; DNA: TGTGCCAGCAGCCATCTTGTGATCCAGCAGTACTTC; CDR3: CASSHLVIQQYF
V: TRBV12-3/TRBV12-4; J: TRBJ2-5; D: .; size: .; DNA: TGTGCCAGCGCCCTATCGCGAGAGACCCAGTACTTC; CDR3: CASALSRETQYF
V: TRBV10-2; J: TRBJ1-1; D: .; size: .; DNA: TGCGCCAGCGGATTTAGTAGGGACCTCTTTCCCACTGAAGCTTTCTTT; CDR3: CASGFSRDLFPTEAFF
V: TRBV24-1; J: TRBJ2-3; D: TRBD1; size: few; DNA: TGTGCCACCAGTGATCAGGGGGTGTTCGCAGATACGCAGTATTTT; CDR3: CATSDQGVFADTQYF
V: TRBV20-1; J: TRBJ2-3; D: .; size: few; DNA: TGCAGTGCCCGCAGCGTACTGGCCGACAGCACAAATACGCAGTATTTT; CDR3: CSARSVLADSTNTQYF
V: TRBV5-6; J: TRBJ2-7; D: TRBD1; size: few; DNA: TGTGCCAGCAGCAGGACAGGGATCGAGCAGTACTTC; CDR3: CASSRTGIEQYF
V: TRBV5-1; J: TRBJ2-1; D: .; size: many; DNA: TGCGCCAGCGCTGAGGGTAGGCATGAGCAGTTCTTC; CDR3: CASAEGRHEQFF
V: TRBV27; J: TRBJ1-6; D: .; size: .; DNA: TGTGCCAGCACCCCTAGGGGCGTCGGAGATTCACCCCTCCACTTT; CDR3: CASTPRGVGDSPLHF
V: TRBV7-9; J: TRBJ1-1; D: .; size: .; DNA: TGTGCCAGCAGCTTAGAGGGGTATGGGGACACTGAAGCTTTCTTT; CDR3: CASSLEGYGDTEAFF
V: TRBV20-1; J: TRBJ2-3; D: TRBD2; size: many; DNA: TGCAGTGCTAGAGAGGAGGGTGGACTAGTACCAGATACGCAGTATTTT; CDR3: CSAREEGGLVPDTQYF
V: TRBV7-9; J: TRBJ2-5; D: .; size: .; DNA: TGTGCCATCCACCACCCGGGCCAAGAGACCCAGTACTTC; CDR3: CAIHHPGQETQYF
V: TRBV5-4; J: TRBJ2-7; D: .; size: .; DNA: TGTGCCAGCAGCTTGGCTGGCCAGGGCAGCTCGTTTAAGGAGCAGTACTTC; CDR3: CASSLAGQGSSFKEQYF
V: TRBV20-1; J: TRBJ1-2; D: .; size: .; DNA: TGCAGTGCTAGAGATAGAGATAGGACAGCCTACGATAACTATGGCTACACCTTC; CDR3: CSARDRDRTAYDNYGYTF
V: TRBV7-9; J: TRBJ2-4; D: TRBD1; size: few; DNA: TGTGCCAGCAGCTTCAGCACCGGGACAGGGGACCCCATTCAGTACTTC; CDR3: CASSFSTGTGDPIQYF
V: TRBV20-1; J: TRBJ2-1; D: .; size: .; DNA: TGCAGTGCCCTTACTAGCCCTCAAGGGAATGAGCAGTTCTTC; CDR3: CSALTSPQGNEQFF
V: TRBV5-1; J: TRBJ2-2; D: .; size: .; DNA: TGCGCCAGCAGCTTACGGGCGGTGGGCACCGGGGAGCTGTTTTTT; CDR3: CASSLRAVGTGELFF
V: TRBV10-3; J: TRBJ2-7; D: TRBD2; size: few; DNA: TGTGCCATCGGGGGGACTAGCGGAGAAATGCAGTACTTC; CDR3: CAIGGTSGEMQYF
V: TRBV25-1; J: TRBJ2-1; D: TRBD1; size: .; DNA: TGTGCCAGCAGTGTAGGGGGCCGGCGAGCGTCTTACAATGAGCAGTTCTTC; CDR3: CASSVGGRRASYNEQFF
V: TRBV7-2; J: TRBJ2-1; D: TRBD2; size: few; DNA: TGTGCCAGCAGCTTTCCCGGGAGGGCCTTCGAGCAGTTCTTC; CDR3: CASSFPGRAFEQFF
V: TRBV12-3/TRBV12-4; J: TRBJ1-4; D: TRBD1; size: few; DNA: TGTGCCAGCAGTTCCTGGGGGACAGGGGGTGAAAAACTGTTTTTT; CDR3: CASSSWGTGGEKLFF
V: TRBV6-2/TRBV6-3; J: TRBJ2-7; D: .; size: .; DNA: TGTGCCAGCACCCGGAGCTCCTACGAGCAGTACTTC; CDR3: CASTRSSYEQYF
V: TRBV20-1; J: TRBJ2-5; D: .; size: many; DNA: TGCAGTGCTATCCCTCCCCCTGGTGGCAAAGAGACCCAGTACTTC; CDR3: CSAIPPPGGKETQYF
V: TRBV15; J: TRBJ1-6; D: .; size: many; DNA: TGTGCCACCAGCAGAGATCAGGGTAATTCACCCCTCCACTTT; CDR3: CATSRDQGNSPLHF
V: TRBV12-3/TRBV12-4; J: TRBJ2-7; D: TRBD2; size: few; DNA: TGTGCCAGCTCTCAGAGGAGTCTAGCGGGGTTCGAGCAGTACTTC; CDR3: CASSQRSLAGFEQYF
V: TRBV12-3/TRBV12-4; J: TRBJ1-1; D: TRBD1; size: many; DNA: TGTGCCAGCAGTTCTTTTAGACTGACAGGGGCCACTGAAGCTTTCTTT; CDR3: CASSSFRLTGATEAFF
V: TRBV20-1; J: TRBJ2-3; D: .; size: .; DNA: TGCAGTGCTAGATTACCAGGGAGCACAGATACGCAGTATTTT; CDR3: CSARLPGSTDTQYF
V: TRBV6-5; J: TRBJ2-1; D: .; size: few; DNA: TGTGCCAGCAGTTACGGGGGGATCTCCTACAATGAGCAGTTCTTC; CDR3: CASSYGGISYNEQFF
V: TRBV3-1; J: TRBJ1-1; D: .; size: .; DNA: TGTGCCAGCAGCCCTGGTGTCTATCGGGGGTCCGCTTTCTTT; CDR3: CASSPGVYRGSAFF
V: TRBV9; J: TRBJ2-2; D: TRBD1; size: .; DNA: TGTGCCAGCAGCGTAGCGGGACAGGGCAGAACCGGGGAGCTGTTTTTT; CDR3: CASSVAGQGRTGELFF
V: TRBV20-1; J: TRBJ2-1; D: TRBD2; size: .; DNA: TGCAGTGTTGGGCGGGGGGGCCCCAATGAGCAGTTCTTC; CDR3: CSVGRGGPNEQFF
V: TRBV7-6; J: TRBJ2-2; D: .; size: .; DNA: TGTGCCAGCAGCTTAGCGAGGGTAACCGGGGAGCTGTTTTTT; CDR3: CASSLARVTGELFF
V: TRBV6-5; J: TRBJ1-3; D: .; size: .; DNA: TGTGCCAGCAGTTACTCTAGGCAGGGAGGTGGAAACACCATATATTTT; CDR3: CASSYSRQGGGNTIYF
V: TRBV15; J: TRBJ2-3; D: .; size: .; DNA: TGTGCCACCAGCAGAGATCAGCTTACGCAGTATTTT; CDR3: CATSRDQLTQYF
V: TRBV9; J: TRBJ2-1; D: .; size: .; DNA: TGTGCCAGCAGCGCCGATAGCGACCACAATGAGCAGTTCTTC; CDR3: CASSADSDHNEQFF